A selection of T cell receptor beta chains follows, all from one sample in a study of shared clonotypes between healthy human individuals. Generated by immunoSEQ multiplex PCR, the TCRdb table keeps only in-frame clones and is missing some. The repertoire holds 2 million or so clones, with about 95% as singletons. The sequencing input was naive CD8+ T cells sorted from blood. The source is a young man in good health. Each CDR3 is given with its conserved first and last residue. D genes are given only for firm matches. Clone size, where shown, is once, few, many, or a class for clones that have expanded.

D gene	clone size	CDR3 length	V gene	J gene	CDR3 DNA	CDR3 protein
NA	NA	11	TRBV20-1	TRBJ1-2	TGCAGTGCCCACCAGGACTATGGCTACACCTTC	CSAHQDYGYTF
TRBD2	NA	16	TRBV11-1	TRBJ2-5	TGTGCCAGCAGCGGGCTAGCGGGGGACTCCCAAGAGACCCAGTACTTC	CASSGLAGDSQETQYF
TRBD2	once	18	TRBV10-2	TRBJ2-2	TGCGCCAGCAGGAGGGGACTAGCGGGGGAGACGAACACCGGGGAGCTGTTTTTT	CASRRGLAGETNTGELFF
NA	NA	13	TRBV9	TRBJ1-2	TGTGCCAGCAGCGTAGGAGATAACTATGGCTACACCTTC	CASSVGDNYGYTF
NA	NA	12	TRBV5-4	TRBJ1-1	TGTGCCAGCAGCCCGGGCCCCACTGAAGCTTTCTTT	CASSPGPTEAFF
NA	NA	14	TRBV2	TRBJ2-5	TGTGCCAGCAGACAACCAGGGTGGGAAGAGACCCAGTACTTC	CASRQPGWEETQYF
NA	NA	15	TRBV19	TRBJ2-7	TGTGCCAGTAGTATAGGGGTAGGCGGACCCTACGAGCAGTACTTC	CASSIGVGGPYEQYF
NA	NA	13	TRBV2	TRBJ2-3	TGTGCCAGCTCGCCCGGGCGCACAGATACGCAGTATTTT	CASSPGRTDTQYF
NA	NA	14	TRBV27	TRBJ2-7	TGTGCCAGCAGTTTGGCAGGGGCGGGGAACGAGCAGTACTTC	CASSLAGAGNEQYF
TRBD2	once	15	TRBV19	TRBJ2-1	TGTGCCAGTAGTCGTACTAGCGGGAGAGGCAATGAGCAGTTCTTC	CASSRTSGRGNEQFF
NA	NA	14	TRBV29-1	TRBJ1-2	TGCAGCTCCACCCAAACCGGGACAACCTATGGCTACACCTTC	CSSTQTGTTYGYTF
NA	NA	14	TRBV30	TRBJ2-2	TGTGCCTGGAGTGTGGGAGCGAACACCGGGGAGCTGTTTTTT	CAWSVGANTGELFF
TRBD1	NA	15	TRBV19	TRBJ2-7	TGTGCCAGTAGTATAGAGCAGGGGGAATCCTACGAGCAGTACTTC	CASSIEQGESYEQYF
NA	NA	13	TRBV2	TRBJ2-1	TGTGCCAGCAGTGAATGGCTAGTTAGTGAGCAGTTCTTC	CASSEWLVSEQFF
TRBD1	once	13	TRBV13	TRBJ2-7	TGTGCCAGCAGCTGGACAGGGCTCGACGAGCAGTACTTC	CASSWTGLDEQYF
TRBD1	NA	16	TRBV4-1	TRBJ1-2	TGCGCCAGCAGCCCTCGGGACAGTGGGGCTAACTATGGCTACACCTTC	CASSPRDSGANYGYTF
NA	NA	9	TRBV10-1	TRBJ1-1	TGCGCCAGCCGTATGGGGGCTTTCTTT	CASRMGAFF
NA	once	13	TRBV27	TRBJ2-7	TGTGCCAGCAGTTTATCCCCCGCGTACGAGCAGTACTTC	CASSLSPAYEQYF
NA	NA	14	TRBV7-9	TRBJ2-7	TGTGCCAGCAGCTCACCAGACAGGCCCTACGAGCAGTACTTC	CASSSPDRPYEQYF
TRBD2	NA	15	TRBV28	TRBJ2-1	TGTGCCAGCAGTCTCAGCGGGATAGTTATGAATGAGCAGTTCTTC	CASSLSGIVMNEQFF
TRBD1	NA	15	TRBV5-1	TRBJ2-5	TGCGCCAGCAGCTTATCCGACAGGGGTGGGGAGACCCAGTACTTC	CASSLSDRGGETQYF
NA	NA	14	TRBV6-5	TRBJ1-5	TGTGCCAGCAGTCCTCAATATAGCAATCAGCCCCAGCATTTT	CASSPQYSNQPQHF
TRBD1	NA	13	TRBV5-1	TRBJ1-2	TGCGCCAGCAGCTGGACAGGGGGCGATGGCTACACCTTC	CASSWTGGDGYTF
TRBD1	NA	14	TRBV19	TRBJ2-7	TGTGCCAGTAGTATAGGGGACAGGCTTGACGAGCAGTACTTC	CASSIGDRLDEQYF
NA	NA	13	TRBV7-9	TRBJ2-1	TGTGCCAGCAGCTTAACAATAGCTCATGAGCAGTTCTTC	CASSLTIAHEQFF
NA	once	17	TRBV7-9	TRBJ2-1	TGTGCCAGCAGCTTAGATGGGGGTCTGGGCTCCTACAATGAGCAGTTCTTC	CASSLDGGLGSYNEQFF
NA	NA	14	TRBV6-5	TRBJ1-2	TGTGCCAGCAGTTACCTCCCGGACAGCTATGGCTACACCTTC	CASSYLPDSYGYTF
TRBD1	NA	14	TRBV7-9	TRBJ1-3	TGTGCCAGCAGCGAGGACAGGGCTGGAAACACCATATATTTT	CASSEDRAGNTIYF
NA	NA	14	TRBV15	TRBJ2-3	TGTGCCACCAGCAGGCCGACCAACACAGATACGCAGTATTTT	CATSRPTNTDTQYF
NA	NA	13	TRBV5-6	TRBJ2-3	TGTGCCGGTAGGGCGGGGCCCACAGATACGCAGTATTTT	CAGRAGPTDTQYF
TRBD2	NA	11	TRBV29-1	TRBJ2-1	TGCAGCGTGGGACTAGACAATGAGCAGTTCTTC	CSVGLDNEQFF